The 29 T cell receptor beta chains below all came from one sample that was sequenced in a study of blood T cell repertoires in COVID-19. Profiled with immunoSEQ multiplex PCR; TCRdb holds only in-frame clones, not every one. This table has over 150,000 clones, over 70% appearing once. The sample comprised peripheral blood. The receptors stem from a woman of 80 years or more with active or convalescent COVID-19.

The gene calls are TRBV19 and TRBJ1-1; a weak D match, TRBD1 (5 bases). The germline V and J ends were trimmed by 7 bases and 4 bases, with 28 bases remaining between them. CDR3 length equals 18 residues. Germline values: CDR1 LNHDA, CDR2 SQIVND (reference sequence). This CDR3 reads CASTPLYGGKGLGTEAFF. The CDR3 region has the DNA TGTGCCAGTACCCCCCTGTATGGCGGGAAGGGGTTGGGCACTGAAGCTTTCTTT.

The chain couples TRBV7-2 to TRBJ2-1, with a possible D match to TRBD1 (6 bases). The length of the CDR3 is 16 residues. Germline CDR1 reads SGHTA; CDR2 reads FQGNSA. V lost 5 bases to trimming and J lost 6 bases, with 20 bases between them. In DNA, the CDR3 is TGTGCCAGCAGCGGCCAAGTGGGGACACCCTCCAATGAGCAGTTCTTC. Translation: CASSGQVGTPSNEQFF.

This sequence joins TRBV3-1 (or the pseudogene TRBV3-2) and TRBJ2-3, with TRBD2 as a possible D gene (6 bases). Germline lookup yields CDR1 LGHDT and CDR2 YNNKEL (reference sequence). Trimming cost V 5 bases and J 4 bases, with 7 bases left between them. The CDR3 is 12 amino acids. The CDR3 here is CASSGGPDTQYF. The CDR3 DNA reads TGTGCCAGCAGCGGAGGGCCAGATACGCAGTATTTT.

V is TRBV29-1 and J is TRBJ2-5, with D possibly being TRBD2 (5 bases). The CDR3 contains 12 residues. CDR1 is SQVTM and CDR2 is ANQGSEA in the germline V gene. V was cut by 4 bases and J by 5 bases, with 11 bases left in between. In nucleotides, the CDR3 is TGCAGCGTTGGGGTTAGCGCGGAGACCCAGTACTTC. Protein: CSVGVSAETQYF.

The chain carries TRBV7-9 and TRBJ1-1; D might be TRBD1 (6 bases). Germline CDR1 SEHNR, CDR2 FQNEAQ (reference sequence). The CDR3 contains 15 residues. V lost 7 bases and J 6 bases, leaving 21 bases between the germline ends. The CDR3 loop reads CASNTLGGAGAEAFF. Written as DNA, the CDR3 is TGTGCCAGCAACACCCTCGGGGGGGCCGGGGCTGAAGCTTTCTTT.

The rearrangement joins TRBV6-1 to TRBJ1-3, with D possibly matching TRBD1 (6 bases). The V and J ends lost 3 bases and 0 bases respectively, with 12 bases between them. Germline values: CDR1 MNHNS, CDR2 SASEGT. This CDR3 contains 16 residues. The CDR3 coding sequence is TGTGCCAGCAGTGAGTCTGACAGGTACTCTGGAAACACCATATATTTT. Protein: CASSESDRYSGNTIYF.

J is TRBJ1-5 and V is TRBV6-5; 8 nucleotides align to TRBD1. Looked up from germline, CDR1 is MNHEY and CDR2 is SVGAGI. V shed 6 bases and J 3 bases; nucleotides not matched to a gene: 7. This CDR3 is built from 15 residues. The CDR3 protein is CASRIGQGNNQPQHF. The CDR3 DNA is TGTGCCAGCAGGATCGGACAGGGAAACAATCAGCCCCAGCATTTT.

This chain uses TRBV20-1 with TRBJ2-1; D may be TRBD1 (6 bases). The CDR3 loop spans 11 amino acids. Trimming left V 6 bases short and J 4 bases short, with 7 bases between. From germline, CDR1 is DFQATT and CDR2 SNEGSKA (reference sequence). The CDR3 region has the DNA TGCAGTGCCGGACAGTACAATGAGCAGTTCTTC. Amino acids: CSAGQYNEQFF.

V and J are TRBV25-1 and TRBJ2-5, with D possibly being TRBD1 (6 bases). V was clipped by 10 bases and J by 2 bases, with 23 bases between them. The germline V gene has CDR1 MGHDK and CDR2 SYGVNS. The CDR3 covers 16 residues. The CDR3 loop is CATATTWTDGQETQYF. The CDR3 DNA reads as TGTGCCACCGCCACCACATGGACAGACGGACAAGAGACCCAGTACTTC.

Points on this clone: The sample contains more than one DNA sequence encoding this CDR3. The V gene is TRBV19, the J gene TRBJ1-1; the D is unclear. CDR3 length: 14 amino acids. The V end was cut by 3 bases, the J end by 0 bases, with 8 bases between. CDR1 and CDR2 (germline): LNHDA, SQIVND (reference sequence). CDR3 amino acids: CASSIRQVNTEAFF. The CDR3 DNA is TGTGCCAGTAGTATCAGGCAGGTGAACACTGAAGCTTTCTTT. The full variable domain, in which reference TRBV19 and TRBJ1-1 provide the parts outside the CDR3, is DGGITQSPKYLFRKEGQNVTLSCEQNLNHDAMYWYRQDPGQGLRLIYYSQIVNDFQKGDIAEGYSVSREKKESFPLTVTSAQKNPTAFYLCASSIRQVNTEAFFGQGTRLTVV.

In its sample, this clone was seen a few times. The CDR3 reads CASTTGSSANYGYTF. As DNA, the CDR3 is TGTGCCAGCACAACAGGGTCTTCAGCTAACTATGGCTACACCTTC. V gene TRBV25-1 combines with J gene TRBJ1-2; TRBD1 is a possible D gene (6 bases). CDR1 is MGHDK and CDR2 is SYGVNS in the germline V gene. With 7 bases removed from V and 0 bases from J, the gap between germline ends came to 15 bases. The CDR3 consists of 15 residues.

This clone showed up just a few times. The V gene is TRBV28, the J gene TRBJ1-5; the match to TRBD1 covers 7 bases. The trim removed 6 bases at V and 1 base at J, leaving 6 bases unmatched. Germline V CDR1 and CDR2: MDHEN, SYDVKM. The CDR3 is made up of 15 amino acids. The CDR3 bases are TGTGCCAGCAGGGCCGGACAGGAGAGCAATCAGCCCCAGCATTTT. Translation: CASRAGQESNQPQHF.

The chain combines TRBV18 with TRBJ1-5; the D is unclear. This CDR3 has 13 amino acids. Trimming cost V 3 bases and J 5 bases, with 8 bases left between them. The germline V gene encodes CDR1 KGHSH and CDR2 LQKENI. In DNA, the CDR3 is TGTGCCAGCTCACCGCAGCAGGATCAGCCCCAGCATTTT. It codes for CASSPQQDQPQHF.

This chain connects TRBV6-4 to TRBJ1-2; maybe TRBD1 (5 bases). Germline CDR1 and CDR2: MRHNA and SNTAGT. The CDR3 contains 15 residues. CDR3 sequence: CPIDYRGSGNYGYTF. The DNA of the CDR3 is TGTCCTATAGATTATAGGGGATCAGGTAACTATGGCTACACCTTC.

The CDR3 is CASTGQGARQPQHF. The CDR3 region has the DNA TGTGCCAGCACCGGACAGGGGGCCCGACAGCCCCAGCATTTT. The rearrangement links TRBV5-8 to TRBJ1-5; the match to TRBD1 covers 11 bases. The CDR3 sequence is 14 residues long. Unmatched junction bases numbered 6, after V lost 6 bases and J lost 7 bases. CDR1 and CDR2 (germline): SGHTS, YDEGEE.

This clone was seen just once. The chain uses TRBV7-9 and TRBJ1-5; TRBD1 aligns across 7 bases. The CDR3 extends over 15 amino acids. V was pared by 4 bases and J by 3 bases, with 6 bases of the junction left unmatched. CDR1 and CDR2 from the germline V gene are SEHNR and FQNEAQ (reference sequence). The CDR3 sequence: CASSSQGTPNQPQHF. In DNA, the CDR3 is TGTGCCAGCAGCTCACAGGGGACCCCCAATCAGCCCCAGCATTTT.

The rearrangement uses TRBV5-1 and TRBJ1-2; no firm D call. Germline V gene lookup returns CDR1 SGHRS and CDR2 YFSETQ. The CDR3 totals 14 residues. Trimming removed 6 bases from V and 7 bases from J, with 19 bases in between. The CDR3 DNA sequence: TGCGCCAGCAAGGCCCTAAGCGCTTCGGTTGGCTACACCTTC. Translating gives CASKALSASVGYTF.

The rearrangement joins TRBV3-1 (or the pseudogene TRBV3-2) to TRBJ1-5; weak D call: TRBD1 (6 bases). This CDR3 is 13 amino acids long. Trimming pared 0 bases from V and 6 bases from J, leaving 6 bases between. Germline V gives CDR1 LGHDT, CDR2 YNNKEL (reference sequence). The chain's CDR3 is CASSQEGGQPQHF. The CDR3 DNA reads TGTGCCAGCAGCCAAGAAGGGGGTCAGCCCCAGCATTTT.

The rearrangement joins TRBV7-2 to TRBJ1-2; D is unresolved. The ends were cut back, 1 base at V and 7 bases at J, with 13 bases in the middle. Germline V CDR1 and CDR2: SGHTA, FQGNSA. This CDR3 comprises 14 residues. The CDR3 DNA sequence: TGTGCCAGCAGCTTAGACCCAGCCGCGGGTGGCTACACCTTC. Amino acid sequence: CASSLDPAAGGYTF.

The chain joins TRBV25-1 to TRBJ1-2, with D perhaps TRBD1 (5 bases). The CDR3 runs to 13 residues. CDR1 is MGHDK and CDR2 is SYGVNS in the germline V gene. The V and J ends lost 5 bases and 3 bases respectively, with 10 bases between them. The CDR3 bases are TGTGCCAGCAGTCCGACAGCCTACTATGGCTACACCTTC. It encodes CASSPTAYYGYTF.

The chain employs TRBV7-9 and TRBJ1-3, with D possibly TRBD1 on 5 matching bases. The CDR3 extends over 16 amino acids. Germline V lookup: CDR1 SEHNR, CDR2 FQNEAQ (reference sequence). V gave up 3 bases and J gave up 12 bases, with 24 bases separating them. For the CDR3, the DNA is TGTGCCAGCAGCTTGCAAGATGCAGCCGTGGCCAGGGTCATATATTTT. This translates into CASSLQDAAVARVIYF.

V gene TRBV18 combines with J gene TRBJ1-1; no clear D. Trimming took 3 bases from V and 7 from J, leaving 9 bases between them. Germline loops: CDR1 KGHSH, CDR2 LQKENI. This CDR3 is built from 12 residues. The CDR3 sequence: CASSPRVGEAFF. CDR3 DNA sequence: TGTGCCAGCTCACCGAGGGTAGGTGAAGCTTTCTTT.

The chain couples TRBV12-2 to TRBJ1-1; the DNA was not compared with TRBD1, the D call given in the table. TRBV12-2 is a pseudogene locus. The CDR3 loop spans 15 amino acids. The CDR3 reads CASRLVPGKNTEAFF. The CDR3 DNA is TGTGCAAGTCGCTTAGTTCCAGGGAAGAACACTGAAGCTTTCTTT.

The chain couples TRBV11-3 to TRBJ2-1, with 9 bases matching TRBD1. V shed 4 bases, J shed 4 bases, and the junction held 5 bases outside the gene matches. The CDR3 is made up of 15 amino acids. The germline V gene encodes CDR1 SGHNT and CDR2 YENEEA. The CDR3 region has the DNA TGTGCCAGCAGCTCGGACAGGGGTTATTACAATGAGCAGTTCTTC. This gives the protein CASSSDRGYYNEQFF.

This chain uses TRBV19 with TRBJ1-1; a weak D match, TRBD1 (6 bases). V was clipped by 4 bases and J by 9 bases, with 18 bases between them. The CDR3 consists of 14 residues. Germline CDR1 LNHDA, CDR2 SQIVND (reference sequence). CDR3 protein: CASSTDRSGMQAFF. DNA for the CDR3: TGTGCCAGTAGTACAGACAGGTCGGGGATGCAAGCTTTCTTT. The full variable domain, in which reference TRBV19 and TRBJ1-1 provide the parts outside the CDR3, is DGGITQSPKYLFRKEGQNVTLSCEQNLNHDAMYWYRQDPGQGLRLIYYSQIVNDFQKGDIAEGYSVSREKKESFPLTVTSAQKNPTAFYLCASSTDRSGMQAFFGQGTRLTVV.

This clone has just one count. This chain connects TRBV9 to TRBJ1-1; TRBD1 matches 7 bases. V lost 4 bases and J lost 1; bases outside the gene matches: 7. The CDR3 has 15 residues. The germline CDR1 and CDR2 sequences are SGDLS and YYNGEE. The CDR3 region is CASSPGTAKNTEAFF. CDR3 in DNA: TGTGCCAGCAGCCCAGGGACAGCAAAGAACACTGAAGCTTTCTTT.

The chain joins TRBV2 to TRBJ1-1; 7 bases are shared with TRBD1. Germline lookup yields CDR1 SNHLY and CDR2 FYNNEI. This CDR3 region has 15 residues. The J segment lost 5 bases and the V segment lost 8 bases, leaving 14 bases of the junction unmatched. CDR3 loop: CASPDVGGTRTEAFF. The CDR3 nucleotides read TGTGCCAGCCCCGATGTAGGGGGCACTCGTACTGAAGCTTTCTTT.

The gene calls are TRBV19 and TRBJ1-1; D not certain. Per germline, CDR1 LNHDA and CDR2 SQIVND (reference sequence). The CDR3 covers 17 residues. V lost 4 bases and J 1 base, leaving 19 bases between the germline ends. The CDR3 sequence is CASSTAGGRVGNTEAFF. The CDR3 nucleotides are TGTGCCAGTAGTACCGCGGGAGGGCGCGTTGGGAACACTGAAGCTTTCTTT.

V and J are TRBV16 and TRBJ2-1; the match to TRBD2 covers 7 bases. Unmatched junction bases numbered 4, after V lost 1 base and J lost 7 bases. The CDR3 spans 14 residues. Germline CDR1 and CDR2: KGHSY and FQNENV. CDR3 residues: CASSQWGGRNEQFF. Written as DNA, the CDR3 is TGTGCCAGCAGCCAATGGGGAGGGCGGAATGAGCAGTTCTTC.